The entry that follows covers one T cell receptor beta chain sequence. Antigen unknown. Overall study findings and caveats: Tumor memory CD4+ T cell TCR gene usage clustered with blood and lymph node memory CD4+ cells and lymph node naive CD4+ cells. Tumor Tregs overlapped most with tumor, then blood, naive CD4+ cells.

Semi-nested PCR with Nested Universal Primer A followed constant-region reverse priming of full-length variable regions. MiXCR was run by TCRdb on the 5' RACE reads, yielding one entry per CDR3 protein. The sample consists of approximately 12,000 distinct CDR3 sequences, around 47% of them appearing once. CDR3 size: 14 residues. The V gene's germline CDR1 is SQVTM and CDR2 ANQGSEA. V shed 4 bases and J 6 bases; nucleotides not matched to a gene: 8. The material sequenced was tumor-infiltrating naive CD4+ T cells sorted from the breast tumor. Subset indicated: naive CD4+ T cells, CD4+CD45RA+CD25-. This clonotype was sampled from a female donor with breast cancer. The rearrangement links TRBV29-1 to TRBJ2-4, with 8 nucleotides matching TRBD1. The CDR3 spells CSVGLGQAGNIQYF. The CDR3 DNA is TGCAGCGTTGGGCTGGGACAGGCTGGAAACATTCAGTACTTC.